One sample yielded the 30 T cell receptor beta chains listed below, sequenced in a study of T cells in tuberculosis. Clones were read by immunoSEQ multiplex PCR, and TCRdb kept only the in-frame ones, dropping some. Among about 34,000 clones listed, 91% were seen once. Sequenced input: PBMCs. These receptor sequences come from a donor aged 5 to 30 with latent tuberculosis or without tuberculosis infection.

This chain connects TRBV5-1 to TRBJ2-2; 7 positions agree with TRBD2. V shed 4 bases, J shed 2 bases, and the junction held 11 bases outside the gene matches. There are 17 residues in the CDR3. CDR1 is SGHRS and CDR2 is YFSETQ in the germline V gene. CDR3 loop: CASSGISGTLNTGELFF. For the CDR3, the DNA is TGCGCCAGCAGCGGCATCAGCGGGACCCTAAACACCGGGGAGCTGTTTTTT.

The gene calls are TRBV5-6 and TRBJ2-3; D is undetermined. The CDR3 length is 14 residues. Deletions cut 6 bases from V and 10 bases from J, with 21 bases between. In germline, CDR1 is SGHDT, CDR2 YYEEEE. The CDR3 reads CASTPGLMGDAQYF. In nucleotides, the CDR3 is TGTGCCAGCACCCCAGGATTGATGGGCGATGCGCAGTATTTT.

This chain links TRBV6-5 with TRBJ1-6, with TRBD1 matching over 7 bases. After removal of 5 bases from V and 11 bases from J, the junction contained 9 bases not matched to a gene. This CDR3 is 14 amino acids long. Germline V lookup: CDR1 MNHEY, CDR2 SVGAGI. CDR3 nucleotide sequence: TGTGCCAGCAGTAGACAGGGTGGGTTGACACCCCTCCACTTT. It codes for CASSRQGGLTPLHF.

The chain couples TRBV5-1 to TRBJ2-1, with D perhaps matching TRBD2 (5 bases). V lost 0 bases and J 8 bases, leaving 9 bases between the germline ends. This CDR3 comprises 13 residues. Germline CDR1 reads SGHRS; CDR2 reads YFSETQ. CDR3 region: CASSLVEGDEQFF. The CDR3 DNA sequence: TGCGCCAGCAGCTTGGTAGAGGGCGATGAGCAGTTCTTC.

This clone has just one count. The V call is TRBV4-2, the J call TRBJ1-5, with TRBD1 matching 7 bases. The junction had 12 bases not matched to a gene; V was cut back by 1 base and J by 0 bases. There are 19 residues in the CDR3. From germline, CDR1 is LGHNA and CDR2 YNFKEQ. The CDR3 DNA sequence: TGTGCCAGCAGCCAAGGGTCTGGACAGGCTCAGTATAGCAATCAGCCCCAGCATTTT. Amino acid sequence: CASSQGSGQAQYSNQPQHF.

The J gene is TRBJ2-1, the V gene TRBV9; the match to TRBD1 covers 8 bases. V trimming: 0 bases; J trimming: 4 bases; junction bases outside the gene matches: 3. The CDR3 consists of 15 residues. The germline V gene has CDR1 SGDLS and CDR2 YYNGEE. CDR3 region: CASSVGQGFYNEQFF. CDR3 sequence (DNA): TGTGCCAGCAGCGTAGGACAGGGGTTTTACAATGAGCAGTTCTTC.

This chain connects TRBV9 to TRBJ1-5; 7 bases are a match to TRBD1. Germline CDR1 SGDLS, CDR2 YYNGEE. The CDR3 is 15 amino acids. The junction had 6 bases not matched to a gene; V was cut back by 3 bases and J by 3 bases. The CDR3 bases are TGTGCCAGCAGCGCAGGGGGTTGGGACAATCAGCCCCAGCATTTT. It is translated as CASSAGGWDNQPQHF.

The DNA for the CDR3 is TGTGCCAGCAGCCAAATTACAGGGCCCCGCTCCTATAGCAATCAGCCCCAGCATTTT. It yields the protein CASSQITGPRSYSNQPQHF. The chain recombines TRBV6-4 with TRBJ1-5; a possible D gene is TRBD1 (6 bases). V lost 6 bases to trimming and J lost 0 bases, with 24 bases between them. The length of the CDR3 is 19 residues. CDR1 MRHNA and CDR2 SNTAGT come from the germline V gene.

This clone has only one observation. This chain joins TRBV4-1 and TRBJ2-1, with TRBD1 identical over 7 bases. Germline V lookup: CDR1 MGHRA, CDR2 YSYEKL. The CDR3 is 16 amino acids. V gave up 1 base and J gave up 0 bases; unmatched junction bases: 3. The CDR3 region is CASSQGGTVSYNEQFF. The CDR3 DNA is TGCGCCAGCAGCCAAGGGGGGACAGTCTCCTACAATGAGCAGTTCTTC.

This chain joins TRBV10-3 and TRBJ2-4, with a possible D match to TRBD2 (5 bases). V gave up 8 bases and J gave up 6 bases, with 26 bases separating them. Germline V lookup: CDR1 ENHRY, CDR2 SYGVKD. The CDR3 consists of 17 residues. CDR3 sequence (DNA): TGTGCCATCGCTTCTAGCTTAATAAAAACCCAAGGAAACATTCAGTACTTC. Its protein product is CAIASSLIKTQGNIQYF.

This clone was detected once. The chain recombines TRBV5-8 with TRBJ2-1, with 7 bases lining up with TRBD1. The V and J ends lost 4 bases and 2 bases, in that order; junction bases with no gene match: 3. Germline assignment: CDR1 SGHTS and CDR2 YDEGEE. CDR3 length equals 14 residues. CDR3 DNA: TGTGCCAGCAGCCCCGGGACAGCCTACAATGAGCAGTTCTTC. Amino acids: CASSPGTAYNEQFF.

The chain joins TRBV7-9 to TRBJ1-1; 7 nucleotides align to TRBD1. Germline CDR1 and CDR2: SEHNR and FQNEAQ (reference sequence). The CDR3 is 14 residues long. The ends lost 6 bases at V and 2 bases at J; junction bases unmatched: 6. The DNA of the CDR3 is TGTGCCAGCAGTTCAGGACAGGCTAACACTGAAGCTTTCTTT. Encoded protein: CASSSGQANTEAFF.

V and J are TRBV4-3 and TRBJ1-3, with D uncertain. V was pared by 2 bases and J by 0 bases, with 5 bases between. The CDR3 sequence is 14 residues long. Germline V gene data show CDR1 as LGHNA and CDR2 as YSLEER. The CDR3 region has the DNA TGCGCCAGCAGCCAAACGAGCTCTGGAAACACCATATATTTT. Encoded protein: CASSQTSSGNTIYF.

CDR3 in DNA: TGTGCCAGCAGCTTGGTTGGAGGGGCCCAGTACGAGCAGTACTTC. This gives the protein CASSLVGGAQYEQYF. The chain uses TRBV5-6 and TRBJ2-7; D is possibly TRBD2 (6 bases). CDR1 and CDR2 (germline): SGHDT, YYEEEE. CDR3 size: 15 residues. Trimming shortened V by 0 bases and J by 4 bases, and 14 bases separated the two germline ends.

This rearrangement joins TRBV7-2 to TRBJ1-1, with 10 bases matching TRBD1. After removal of 6 bases from V and 7 bases from J, the junction contained 5 bases not matched to a gene. This CDR3 has 13 residues. The germline V gene encodes CDR1 SGHTA and CDR2 FQGNSA. Written as DNA, the CDR3 is TGTGCCAGCAGGTCCGGGACAGGGGTTGAAGCTTTCTTT. Its protein product is CASRSGTGVEAFF.

This rearrangement joins TRBV4-1 to TRBJ2-7; D call uncertain. Trimming left V 4 bases short and J 4 bases short, with 14 bases between. CDR1 and CDR2 (germline): MGHRA, YSYEKL. This CDR3 contains 14 residues. In DNA form, the CDR3 reads TGCGCCAGCAGCCGAGTGGGCAAGGCGTACGAGCAGTACTTC. Amino acids: CASSRVGKAYEQYF.

The chain recombines TRBV19 with TRBJ2-1; D is perhaps TRBD2 (5 bases). In germline, CDR1 is LNHDA, CDR2 SQIVND (reference sequence). The CDR3 covers 14 residues. V gave up 3 bases and J gave up 0 bases, with 6 bases separating them. CDR3 sequence (DNA): TGTGCCAGTAGTATTCGGGGCTCCTACAATGAGCAGTTCTTC. Its translation: CASSIRGSYNEQFF.

The V call is TRBV27, the J call TRBJ2-7; 11 bases match TRBD1. J gave up 5 bases and V 6 bases, and 6 bases lay outside the gene matches. CDR1 is MNHEY and CDR2 is SMNVEV in the germline V gene (reference sequence). This CDR3 is built from 14 residues. In DNA, the CDR3 is TGTGCCAGCAGCCGGACAGGGGGCGACCACGAGCAGTACTTC. Amino acids: CASSRTGGDHEQYF.

The chain employs TRBV5-4 and TRBJ2-1; 9 bases are shared with TRBD1. The CDR3 totals 16 residues. In germline, CDR1 is SGHNT, CDR2 YYREEE (reference sequence). The V gene end was trimmed by 4 bases and the J gene end by 0 bases; junction bases not matched to a gene: 5. DNA for the CDR3: TGTGCCAGCAGCCGGGACAGGGACAGCTCCTACAATGAGCAGTTCTTC. This sequence encodes CASSRDRDSSYNEQFF.

This rearrangement joins TRBV28 to TRBJ2-3; TRBD2 matches 11 bases. Trimming at V came to 6 bases and at J to 1 base, leaving 3 bases not matched to a gene. There are 15 residues in the CDR3. In germline, CDR1 is MDHEN, CDR2 SYDVKM. The CDR3 region is CASSQLAGGTDTQYF. The DNA for the CDR3 is TGTGCCAGCAGCCAACTAGCGGGGGGCACAGATACGCAGTATTTT.

The chain recombines TRBV5-6 with TRBJ2-2; D gene uncertain. The CDR3 is made up of 15 amino acids. Germline lookup yields CDR1 SGHDT and CDR2 YYEEEE. Deletions cut 0 bases from V and 7 bases from J, with 13 bases between. This CDR3 reads CASSLARVGIGELFF. The CDR3 DNA follows: TGTGCCAGCAGCTTGGCCCGGGTCGGCATCGGGGAGCTGTTTTTT.

The chain combines TRBV5-4 with TRBJ2-7; D unresolved. Germline V gives CDR1 SGHNT, CDR2 YYREEE (reference sequence). The CDR3 has 14 residues. Trimming removed 4 bases from V and 0 bases from J, with 11 bases in between. CDR3 residues: CASSVDLGSYEQYF. Written as DNA, the CDR3 is TGTGCCAGCAGCGTCGACCTAGGCTCCTACGAGCAGTACTTC.

V is TRBV7-9 and J is TRBJ1-1; a weak D match, TRBD1 (5 bases). CDR1 and CDR2 (germline): SEHNR, FQNEAQ (reference sequence). This CDR3 has 15 residues. The ends were cut back, 0 bases at V and 1 base at J, with 9 bases in the middle. Here the CDR3 DNA reads TGTGCCAGCAGCTTAGCCCTCGACAGGAACACTGAAGCTTTCTTT. It yields the protein CASSLALDRNTEAFF.

The V and J genes are TRBV7-6 and TRBJ1-1; D not resolved. The V and J ends lost 5 bases and 0 bases respectively, with 7 bases between them. Germline CDR1 is SGHVS and CDR2 is FNYEAQ. The CDR3 loop spans 13 amino acids. CDR3 amino acids: CASSPFMNTEAFF. CDR3 sequence (DNA): TGTGCCAGCAGCCCCTTTATGAACACTGAAGCTTTCTTT. The full variable domain, completed using reference TRBV7-6 and TRBJ1-1, is GAGVSQSPRYKVTKRGQDVALRCDPISGHVSLYWYRQALGQGPEFLTYFNYEAQQDKSGLPNDRFSAERPEGSISTLTIQRTEQRDSAMYRCASSPFMNTEAFFGQGTRLTVV.

This clone was recorded only once. The rearrangement links TRBV19 to TRBJ1-5, with D perhaps matching TRBD1 (5 bases). CDR3 length: 15 residues. V gave up 2 bases and J gave up 2 bases, with 10 bases separating them. Germline values: CDR1 LNHDA, CDR2 SQIVND (reference sequence). The CDR3 loop is CASSIWGEGNQPQHF. The CDR3 DNA reads TGTGCCAGTAGTATATGGGGGGAGGGCAATCAGCCCCAGCATTTT.

The chain's CDR3 is CASSENGRVSPLHF. The CDR3 DNA sequence: TGTGCCAGCAGTGAAAACGGGCGGGTGTCACCCCTCCACTTT. V gene TRBV6-1 combines with J gene TRBJ1-6, with unresolved D. Germline V CDR1 and CDR2: MNHNS, SASEGT. The germline V and J ends were trimmed by 2 bases and 10 bases, with 12 bases remaining between them. The CDR3 length is 14 residues.

V and J are TRBV7-2 and TRBJ1-6; D is perhaps TRBD1 (5 bases). The V gene's germline CDR1 is SGHTA and CDR2 FQGNSA. Deletions cut 6 bases from V and 10 bases from J, with 10 bases between. The CDR3 is 12 residues long. The CDR3 bases are TGTGCCAGCAGTTCAGGGCGGTCACCCCTCCACTTT. Translation gives CASSSGRSPLHF.

The chain carries TRBV4-1 and TRBJ2-7; D remains unclear. Germline assignment: CDR1 MGHRA and CDR2 YSYEKL. V was clipped by 3 bases and J by 2 bases, with 11 bases between them. There are 14 residues in the CDR3. CDR3 sequence: CASSQGPSTYEQYF. CDR3 DNA sequence: TGCGCCAGCAGCCAGGGCCCCTCGACCTACGAGCAGTACTTC.

The genes are TRBV5-1 and TRBJ1-2, with TRBD1 identical over 9 bases. Trimming cost V 2 bases and J 1 base; bases outside gene matches: 6. CDR3 length equals 16 residues. Germline V gives CDR1 SGHRS, CDR2 YFSETQ. CDR3 sequence reads: CASSFLGQGFNYGYTF. The CDR3, as DNA: TGCGCCAGCAGCTTTTTAGGACAGGGGTTTAACTATGGCTACACCTTC.

The J gene is TRBJ2-7, the V gene TRBV7-3; TRBD2 agrees at 7 bases. J lost 4 bases, V lost 1 base, and 7 bases had no gene match. This CDR3 has 15 residues. Germline V CDR1 and CDR2: SGHTA, FQGTGA. The CDR3, as DNA: TGTGCCAGCAGCTTAATGGGCGGGAGTTCTTACGAGCAGTACTTC. It codes for CASSLMGGSSYEQYF.